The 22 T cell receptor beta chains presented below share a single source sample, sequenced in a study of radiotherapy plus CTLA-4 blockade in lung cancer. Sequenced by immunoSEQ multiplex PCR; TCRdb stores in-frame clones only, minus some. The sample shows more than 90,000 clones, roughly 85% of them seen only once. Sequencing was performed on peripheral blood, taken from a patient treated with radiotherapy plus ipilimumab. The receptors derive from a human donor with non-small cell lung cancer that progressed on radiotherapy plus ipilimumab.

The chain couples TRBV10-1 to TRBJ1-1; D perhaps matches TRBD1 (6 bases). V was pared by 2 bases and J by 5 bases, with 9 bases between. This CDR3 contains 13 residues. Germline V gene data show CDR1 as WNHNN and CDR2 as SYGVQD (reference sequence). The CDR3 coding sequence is TGCGCCAGCAGTGAGGAACAGGGAACTGAAGCTTTCTTT. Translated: CASSEEQGTEAFF.

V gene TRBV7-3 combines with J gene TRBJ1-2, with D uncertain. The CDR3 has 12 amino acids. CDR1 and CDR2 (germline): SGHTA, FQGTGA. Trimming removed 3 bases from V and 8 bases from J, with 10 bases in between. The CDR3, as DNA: TGTGCCAGCAGCTTTTTAGTGGGCGGCTACACCTTC. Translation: CASSFLVGGYTF.

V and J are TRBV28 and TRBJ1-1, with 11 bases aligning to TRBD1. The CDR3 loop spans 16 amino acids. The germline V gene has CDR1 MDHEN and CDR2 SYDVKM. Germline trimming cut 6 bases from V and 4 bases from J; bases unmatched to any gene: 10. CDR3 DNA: TGTGCCAGCAGGTTGGGGACAGGGGGTATAGGCACTGAAGCTTTCTTT. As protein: CASRLGTGGIGTEAFF.

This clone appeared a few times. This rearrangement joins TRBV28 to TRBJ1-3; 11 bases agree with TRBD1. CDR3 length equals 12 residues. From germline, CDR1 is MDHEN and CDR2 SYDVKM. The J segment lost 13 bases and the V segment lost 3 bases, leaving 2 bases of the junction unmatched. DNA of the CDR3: TGTGCCAGCAGTTTGTGGGACAGGGGGATATATTTT. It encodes CASSLWDRGIYF.

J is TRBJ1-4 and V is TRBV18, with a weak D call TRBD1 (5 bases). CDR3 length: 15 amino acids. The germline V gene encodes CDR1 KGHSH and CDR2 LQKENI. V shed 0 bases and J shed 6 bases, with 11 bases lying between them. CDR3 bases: TGTGCCAGCTCACCACCGGGGCAGTTGGATGAAAAACTGTTTTTT. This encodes CASSPPGQLDEKLFF.

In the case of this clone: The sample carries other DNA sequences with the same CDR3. CDR3 nucleotides: TGTGCCATCAGCGCAGGGAACCAGCCCCAGCATTTT. Protein: CAISAGNQPQHF. V gene TRBV10-3 combines with J gene TRBJ1-5, with D maybe TRBD1 (5 bases). Trimming shortened V by 6 bases and J by 7 bases, and 10 bases separated the two germline ends. CDR3 length: 12 residues. Looked up from germline, CDR1 is ENHRY and CDR2 is SYGVKD.

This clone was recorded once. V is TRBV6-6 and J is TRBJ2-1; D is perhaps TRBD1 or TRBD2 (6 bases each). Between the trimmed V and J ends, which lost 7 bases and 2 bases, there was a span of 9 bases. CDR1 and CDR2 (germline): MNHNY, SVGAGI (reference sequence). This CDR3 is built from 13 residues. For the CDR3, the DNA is TGTGCCAGCACGGGGGCGGCCTACAATGAGCAGTTCTTC. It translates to CASTGAAYNEQFF.

Written as DNA, the CDR3 is TGTGCCAGCAGTGCCCCGGCCTCTAGTCAGCCCCAGCATTTT. Translation: CASSAPASSQPQHF. The chain carries TRBV6-6 and TRBJ1-5, with D unresolved. The CDR3 is made up of 14 amino acids. The germline V and J ends were trimmed by 5 bases and 6 bases, with 14 bases remaining between them. CDR1 and CDR2 (germline): MNHNY, SVGAGI (reference sequence).

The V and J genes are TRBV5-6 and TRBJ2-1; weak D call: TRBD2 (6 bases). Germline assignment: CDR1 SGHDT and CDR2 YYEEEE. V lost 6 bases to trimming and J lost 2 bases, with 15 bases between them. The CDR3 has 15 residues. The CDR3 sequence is CASTLPGDTYNEQFF. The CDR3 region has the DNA TGTGCCAGCACCCTCCCGGGAGACACCTACAATGAGCAGTTCTTC.

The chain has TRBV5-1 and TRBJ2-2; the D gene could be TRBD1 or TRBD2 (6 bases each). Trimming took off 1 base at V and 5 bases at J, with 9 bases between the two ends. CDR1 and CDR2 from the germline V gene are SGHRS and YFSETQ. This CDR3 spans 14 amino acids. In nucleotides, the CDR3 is TGCGCCAGCAGCTTGCCGGGGGCGACCGGGGAGCTGTTTTTT. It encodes CASSLPGATGELFF.

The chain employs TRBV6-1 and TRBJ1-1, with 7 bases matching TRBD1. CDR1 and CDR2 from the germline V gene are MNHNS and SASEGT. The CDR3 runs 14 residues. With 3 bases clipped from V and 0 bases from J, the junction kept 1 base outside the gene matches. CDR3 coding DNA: TGTGCCAGCAGTGAGGACAGGTTGAACACTGAAGCTTTCTTT. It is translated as CASSEDRLNTEAFF.

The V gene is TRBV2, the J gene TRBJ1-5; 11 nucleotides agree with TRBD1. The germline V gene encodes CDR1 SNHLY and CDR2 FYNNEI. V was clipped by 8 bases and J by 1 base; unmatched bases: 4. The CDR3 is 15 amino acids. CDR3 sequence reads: CASRTGGASNQPQHF. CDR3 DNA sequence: TGTGCCAGCCGGACAGGGGGCGCGAGCAATCAGCCCCAGCATTTT. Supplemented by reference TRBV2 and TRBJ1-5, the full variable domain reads EPEVTQTPSHQVTQMGQEVILRCVPISNHLYFYWYRQILGQKVEFLVSFYNNEISEKSEIFDDQFSVERPDGSNFTLKIRSTKLEDSAMYFCASRTGGASNQPQHFGDGTRLSIL.

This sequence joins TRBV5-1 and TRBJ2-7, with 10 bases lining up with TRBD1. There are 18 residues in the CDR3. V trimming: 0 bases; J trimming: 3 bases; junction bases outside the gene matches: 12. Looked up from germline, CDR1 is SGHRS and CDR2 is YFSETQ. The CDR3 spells CASSLVGRGDRGVYEQYV. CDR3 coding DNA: TGCGCCAGCAGCTTGGTGGGGAGGGGGGACAGGGGTGTCTACGAGCAGTACGTC.

The CDR3 DNA follows: TGTGCCAGCAGTGACGGCAGGGACTATGGCTACACCTTC. Its translation: CASSDGRDYGYTF. The chain carries TRBV6-1 and TRBJ1-2; D possibly corresponds to TRBD1 (5 bases). The CDR3 consists of 13 residues. Germline V gives CDR1 MNHNS, CDR2 SASEGT. V was pared by 3 bases and J by 3 bases, with 8 bases between.

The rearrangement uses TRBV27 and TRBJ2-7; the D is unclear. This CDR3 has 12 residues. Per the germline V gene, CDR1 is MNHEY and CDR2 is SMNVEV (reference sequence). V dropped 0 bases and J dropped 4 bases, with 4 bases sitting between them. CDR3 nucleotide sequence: TGTGCCAGCAGTTTATCAGGGTACGAGCAGTACTTC. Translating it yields CASSLSGYEQYF.

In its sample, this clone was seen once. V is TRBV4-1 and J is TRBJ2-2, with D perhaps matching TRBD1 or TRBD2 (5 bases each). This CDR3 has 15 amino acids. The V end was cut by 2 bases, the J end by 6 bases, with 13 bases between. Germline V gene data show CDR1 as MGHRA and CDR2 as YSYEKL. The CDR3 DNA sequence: TGCGCCAGCAGCCAACCGGGACCAAAGCCCGGGGAGCTGTTTTTT. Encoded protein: CASSQPGPKPGELFF.

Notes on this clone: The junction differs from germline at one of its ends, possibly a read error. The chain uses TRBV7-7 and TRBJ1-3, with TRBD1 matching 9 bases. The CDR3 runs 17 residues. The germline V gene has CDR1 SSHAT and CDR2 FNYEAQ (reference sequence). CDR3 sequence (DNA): TGTGCTAGCAGCTTATCCTTTGGGACAGGGAAAGGAAACACCATATATTTT. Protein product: CASSLSFGTGKGNTIYF.

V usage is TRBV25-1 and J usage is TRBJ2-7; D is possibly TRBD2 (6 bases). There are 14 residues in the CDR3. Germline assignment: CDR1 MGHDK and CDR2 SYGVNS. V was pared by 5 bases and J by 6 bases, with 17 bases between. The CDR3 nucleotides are TGTGCCAGCAGTACGGGCGGGGTCTCCGGCGAGCAGTACTTC. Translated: CASSTGGVSGEQYF.

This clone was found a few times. The CDR3 bases are TGCAGCGCAAGAAGGGCCGGGGGGGCACGGAACGGGGAGCTGTTTTTT. The encoded protein is CSARRAGGARNGELFF. The rearrangement uses TRBV29-1 and TRBJ2-2, with 8 bases fitting TRBD2. The CDR3 is 16 residues long. Germline CDR1 reads SQVTM; CDR2 reads ANQGSEA. Trimming took 7 bases from V and 7 from J; bases not matched to a gene: 17.

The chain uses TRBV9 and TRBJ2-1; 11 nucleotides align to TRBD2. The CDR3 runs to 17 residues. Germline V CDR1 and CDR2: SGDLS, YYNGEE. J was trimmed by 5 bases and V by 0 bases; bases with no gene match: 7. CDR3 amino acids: CASSVEGVGLADNEQFF. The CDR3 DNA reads TGTGCCAGCAGCGTAGAGGGGGTGGGACTAGCGGACAATGAGCAGTTCTTC.

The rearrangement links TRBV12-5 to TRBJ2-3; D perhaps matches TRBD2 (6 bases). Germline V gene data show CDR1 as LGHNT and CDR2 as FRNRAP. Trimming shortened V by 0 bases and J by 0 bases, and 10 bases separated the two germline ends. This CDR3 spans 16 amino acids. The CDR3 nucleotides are TGTGCTAGTGGTTTGGTAAGAAGCGGGAGCACAGATACGCAGTATTTT. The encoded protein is CASGLVRSGSTDTQYF.

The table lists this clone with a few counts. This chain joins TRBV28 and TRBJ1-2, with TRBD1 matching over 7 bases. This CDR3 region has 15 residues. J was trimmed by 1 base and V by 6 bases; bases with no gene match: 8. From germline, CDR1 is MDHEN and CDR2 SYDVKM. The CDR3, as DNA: TGTGCCAGCAGCCAGGGGGGAACTCGTAACTATGGCTACACCTTC. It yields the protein CASSQGGTRNYGYTF.